The 15 T cell receptor beta chains presented below share a single source sample, sequenced in a study of T cells in Graves' hyperthyroidism and ophthalmopathy. RNA transcripts were the template for amplifying TCR beta CDR3 regions. HTBI primers were used for first-round RT-PCR of the TCR CDR3. TCRdb reanalysed the multiplex PCR reads using MiXCR and keeps one entry per CDR3 protein. The table lists 600,000 to 850,000 distinct CDR3 sequences, roughly a sixth of them singletons. Material: blood. Source of these receptors: a woman in her forties or fifties with Graves' hyperthyroidism that later progressed to Graves' ophthalmopathy.

This clonotype has just a few counts. The CDR3 reads CATSELLANTGELFF. CDR3 coding DNA: TGTGCCACCAGCGAATTACTAGCGAACACCGGGGAGCTGTTTTTT. The chain has TRBV15 and TRBJ2-2; D possibly corresponds to TRBD2 (5 bases). The CDR3 loop spans 15 amino acids. Germline values: CDR1 LNHNV, CDR2 YYDKDF (reference sequence). V lost 5 bases to trimming and J lost 0 bases, with 10 bases between them.

This clonotype was counted many times. This chain links TRBV11-2 with TRBJ1-2, with 7 bases matching TRBD1. The CDR3 runs to 15 residues. V was clipped by 3 bases and J by 2 bases; unmatched bases: 6. Per germline, CDR1 SGHAT and CDR2 FQNNGV. The CDR3 DNA reads TGTGCCAGCAGCTTGGTGGACAGGATGAACTATGGCTACACCTTC. This translates into CASSLVDRMNYGYTF.

This clonotype showed up many times. The chain carries TRBV3-1 and TRBJ2-3; D uncertain. The CDR3 sequence is 14 residues long. The germline V and J ends were trimmed by 3 bases and 3 bases, with 10 bases remaining between them. Germline values: CDR1 LGHDT, CDR2 YNNKEL (reference sequence). CDR3 nucleotides: TGTGCCAGCAGCCATCGGTTCGGTACAGATACGCAGTATTTT. Amino acid sequence: CASSHRFGTDTQYF.

This clonotype was observed at least ten times. The genes are TRBV12-3 or TRBV12-4 and TRBJ1-5; no definite D call. V dropped 2 bases and J dropped 6 bases, with 5 bases sitting between them. CDR3 size: 12 residues. CDR3: CASSLSRQPQHF. CDR3 DNA: TGTGCCAGCAGTTTATCACGTCAGCCCCAGCATTTT.

The genes are TRBV5-1 and TRBJ2-5, with TRBD2 identical over 7 bases. The CDR3 contains 17 residues. Per the germline V gene, CDR1 is SGHRS and CDR2 is YFSETQ. Trimming cost V 2 bases and J 1 base; bases outside gene matches: 11. The CDR3, as DNA: TGCGCCAGCAGCTTACAAAAGCGGGGTTCGTCCCAAGAGACCCAGTACTTC. It translates to CASSLQKRGSSQETQYF. The entire variable domain, with the rest obtained from reference TRBV5-1 and TRBJ2-5, is as follows: KAGVTQTPRYLIKTRGQQVTLSCSPISGHRSVSWYQQTPGQGLQFLFEYFSETQRNKGNFPGRFSGRQFSNSRSEMNVSTLELGDSALYLCASSLQKRGSSQETQYFGPGTRLLVL.

V is TRBV6-1 and J is TRBJ2-7; possibly TRBD2 for D (5 bases). With 2 bases removed from V and 5 bases from J, the gap between germline ends came to 10 bases. Germline assignment: CDR1 MNHNS and CDR2 SASEGT. The CDR3 spans 13 residues. CDR3 amino acids: CASSEIGVNEQYF. CDR3 nucleotide sequence: TGTGCCAGCAGTGAAATCGGGGTGAACGAGCAGTACTTC.

This clonotype was detected a few times. The V gene is TRBV6-2 or TRBV6-3, the J gene TRBJ1-5; D ambiguous. This CDR3 spans 16 amino acids. Trimming stripped 2 bases from V and 0 bases from J, with 11 bases between. Germline CDR1 MNHEY, CDR2 SVGEGT. CDR3 sequence: CASSYGRLYSNQPQHF. The DNA for the CDR3 is TGTGCCAGCAGTTACGGGAGGTTGTATAGCAATCAGCCCCAGCATTTT.

This clonotype was seen more than once but under ten times. The chain links TRBV5-1 to TRBJ2-5; 11 nucleotides agree with TRBD2. Germline V gene lookup returns CDR1 SGHRS and CDR2 YFSETQ. The CDR3 is made up of 15 amino acids. Germline trimming cut 4 bases from V and 3 bases from J; bases unmatched to any gene: 5. The CDR3 loop reads CASSGLLAGEETQYF. DNA for the CDR3: TGCGCCAGCAGCGGACTACTAGCGGGGGAAGAGACCCAGTACTTC.

J is TRBJ1-1 and V is TRBV5-1, with 9 bases fitting TRBD1. CDR1 and CDR2 from the germline V gene are SGHRS and YFSETQ. This CDR3 is 16 amino acids long. After removal of 1 base from V and 11 bases from J, the junction contained 15 bases not matched to a gene. CDR3 DNA sequence: TGCGCCAGCAGCTTGAGTTTATCCTCGGGACAGGGAGACGCTTTCTTT. Protein sequence: CASSLSLSSGQGDAFF.

This clonotype has a count of ten or more. V is TRBV20-1 and J is TRBJ1-5; 11 bases align to TRBD1. CDR3 length: 14 residues. The J segment lost 5 bases and the V segment lost 5 bases, leaving 5 bases of the junction unmatched. The V gene's germline CDR1 is DFQATT and CDR2 SNEGSKA (reference sequence). CDR3 nucleotide sequence: TGCAGTGCTTCCCCGGGACAGGGGGATCAGCCCCAGCATTTT. Translation: CSASPGQGDQPQHF.

V and J are TRBV7-9 and TRBJ1-4; the match to TRBD1 covers 7 bases. CDR3 size: 15 residues. Germline CDR1 is SEHNR and CDR2 is FQNEAQ (reference sequence). V lost 6 bases and J lost 2; bases outside the gene matches: 6. CDR3 in DNA: TGTGCCAGCAGACCAGAGACAGGGACTAATGAAAAACTGTTTTTT. Translating gives CASRPETGTNEKLFF. Full variable domain (rest looked up from reference TRBV7-9 and TRBJ1-4): DTGVSQNPRHKITKRGQNVTFRCDPISEHNRLYWYRQTLGQGPEFLTYFQNEAQLEKSRLLSDRFSAERPKGSFSTLEIQRTEQGDSAMYLCASRPETGTNEKLFFGSGTQLSVL.

In its sample, this clonotype was seen many times. The chain couples TRBV20-1 to TRBJ1-3, with 9 nucleotides matching TRBD1. V was pared by 3 bases and J by 1 base, with 7 bases of the junction left unmatched. The CDR3 extends over 16 amino acids. The germline V gene encodes CDR1 DFQATT and CDR2 SNEGSKA (reference sequence). Here the CDR3 reads CSASNGDRASGNTIYF. The CDR3 region has the DNA TGCAGTGCTAGCAACGGGGACAGGGCTTCTGGAAACACCATATATTTT.

The chain recombines TRBV2 with TRBJ1-2; 8 nucleotides align to TRBD1. The CDR3 consists of 14 residues. From germline, CDR1 is SNHLY and CDR2 FYNNEI. V lost 3 bases, J lost 7 bases, and 7 bases stayed unmatched. As DNA, the CDR3 is TGTGCCAGCAGTGACCGGACAGGGCAGGGTGGCTACACCTTC. Encoded protein: CASSDRTGQGGYTF. The full variable domain, in which reference TRBV2 and TRBJ1-2 provide the parts outside the CDR3, is EPEVTQTPSHQVTQMGQEVILRCVPISNHLYFYWYRQILGQKVEFLVSFYNNEISEKSEIFDDQFSVERPDGSNFTLKIRSTKLEDSAMYFCASSDRTGQGGYTFGSGTRLTVV.

This clonotype has a count of ten or more. This chain links TRBV20-1 with TRBJ1-6; possibly TRBD1 for D (5 bases). V gave up 5 bases and J gave up 7 bases, with 18 bases separating them. The length of the CDR3 is 15 residues. Germline values: CDR1 DFQATT, CDR2 SNEGSKA (reference sequence). CDR3 protein: CSAPSRDLRNSPLHF. CDR3 DNA: TGCAGTGCTCCCAGCAGGGACTTGCGAAATTCACCCCTCCACTTT.

This clonotype was counted many times. The chain links TRBV6-1 to TRBJ1-1, with 7 bases lining up with TRBD1. This CDR3 is built from 13 residues. In germline, CDR1 is MNHNS, CDR2 SASEGT. V lost 6 bases, J lost 1 base, and 2 bases stayed unmatched. The CDR3 reads CASRRDRNTEAFF. The CDR3 bases are TGTGCCAGCAGGAGGGACAGGAACACTGAAGCTTTCTTT.